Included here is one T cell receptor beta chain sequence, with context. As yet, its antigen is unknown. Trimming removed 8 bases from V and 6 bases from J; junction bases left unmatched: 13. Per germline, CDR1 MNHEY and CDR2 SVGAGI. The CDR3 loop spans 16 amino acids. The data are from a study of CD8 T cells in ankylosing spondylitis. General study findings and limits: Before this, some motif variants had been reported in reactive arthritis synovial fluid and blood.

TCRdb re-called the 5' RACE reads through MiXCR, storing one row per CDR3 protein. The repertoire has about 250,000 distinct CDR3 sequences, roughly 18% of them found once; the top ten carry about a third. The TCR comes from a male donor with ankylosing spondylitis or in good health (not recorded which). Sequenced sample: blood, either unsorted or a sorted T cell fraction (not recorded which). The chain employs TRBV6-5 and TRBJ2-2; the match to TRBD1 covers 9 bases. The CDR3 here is CASGYPGDRVSGELFF. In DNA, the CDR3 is TGTGCCAGCGGATACCCGGGGGACAGGGTTTCCGGGGAGCTGTTTTTT.